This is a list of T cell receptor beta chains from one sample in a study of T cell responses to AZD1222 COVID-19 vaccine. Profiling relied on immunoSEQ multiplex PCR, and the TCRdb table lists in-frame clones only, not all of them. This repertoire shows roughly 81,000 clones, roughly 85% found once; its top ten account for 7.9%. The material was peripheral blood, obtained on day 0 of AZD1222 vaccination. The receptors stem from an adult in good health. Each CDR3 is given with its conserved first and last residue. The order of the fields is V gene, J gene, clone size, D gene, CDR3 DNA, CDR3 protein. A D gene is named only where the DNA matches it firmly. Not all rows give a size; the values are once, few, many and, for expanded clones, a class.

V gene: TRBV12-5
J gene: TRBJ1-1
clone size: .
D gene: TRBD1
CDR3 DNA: TGTGCTAGTGGTTTGCCACTCAGGGGGCCTGAAGCTTTCTTT
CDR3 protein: CASGLPLRGPEAFF

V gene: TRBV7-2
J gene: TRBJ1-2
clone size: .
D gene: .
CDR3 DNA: TGTGCCAGCAGCTTAGACTCGTTCTATGGCTACACCTTC
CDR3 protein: CASSLDSFYGYTF

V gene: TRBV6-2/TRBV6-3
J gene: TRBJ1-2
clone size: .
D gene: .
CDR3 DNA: TGTGCCAGCAGTTACGGGCGGGAAGCTAACTATGGCTACACCTTC
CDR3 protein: CASSYGREANYGYTF

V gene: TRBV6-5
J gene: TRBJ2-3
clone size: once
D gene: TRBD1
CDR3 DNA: TGTGCCAGCAGTTACACGGACAGGGGTACTTCAGATACGCAGTATTTT
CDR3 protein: CASSYTDRGTSDTQYF

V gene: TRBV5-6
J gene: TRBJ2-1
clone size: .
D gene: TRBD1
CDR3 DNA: TGTGCCAGCAGCGTAGACAGGGGGCTCTCTACAATGTCGGATGAGCAGTTCTTC
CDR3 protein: CASSVDRGLSTMSDEQFF

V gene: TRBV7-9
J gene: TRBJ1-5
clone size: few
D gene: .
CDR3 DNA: TGTGCCAGCGGTCAGGGCTCGGGCAATCAGCCCCAGCATTTT
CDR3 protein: CASGQGSGNQPQHF

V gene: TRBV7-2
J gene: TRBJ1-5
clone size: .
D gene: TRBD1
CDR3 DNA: TGTGCCAGCAGCGAGACAGGGCGGAATCAGCCCCAGCATTTT
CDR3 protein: CASSETGRNQPQHF

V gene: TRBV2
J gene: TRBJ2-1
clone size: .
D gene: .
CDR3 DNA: TGTGCCAGCAGCCCGGGAGTAGGGCTTTTTACGTACGATGAGCAGTTCTTC
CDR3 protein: CASSPGVGLFTYDEQFF

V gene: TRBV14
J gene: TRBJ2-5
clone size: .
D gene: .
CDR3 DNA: TGTGCCAGTCGAGAAATAACTCAACGAGAGACCCAGTACTTC
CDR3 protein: CASREITQRETQYF

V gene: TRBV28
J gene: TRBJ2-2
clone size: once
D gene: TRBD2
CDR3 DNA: TGTGCCAGCAGTACTGCGGGGGACGCCACCGGGGAGCTGTTTTTT
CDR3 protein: CASSTAGDATGELFF

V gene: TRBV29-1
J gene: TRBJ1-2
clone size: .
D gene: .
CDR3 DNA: TGCAGCGTTGGACAGGATAGCTATGGCTACACCTTC
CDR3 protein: CSVGQDSYGYTF

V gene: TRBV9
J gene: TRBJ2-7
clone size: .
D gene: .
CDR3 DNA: TGTGCCAGCAGCGTAGCCCCAGGTACCTACGAGCAGTACTTC
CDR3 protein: CASSVAPGTYEQYF

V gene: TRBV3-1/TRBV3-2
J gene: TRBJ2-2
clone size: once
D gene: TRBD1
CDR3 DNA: TGTGCCAGCAGCTTGTCCGGGACAGGGAACACCGGGGAGCTGTTTTTT
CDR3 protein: CASSLSGTGNTGELFF

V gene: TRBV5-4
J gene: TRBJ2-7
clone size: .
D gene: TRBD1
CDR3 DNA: TGTGCCAGCAGCTTGGGCCCAGGGGGCACAACCTACGAGCAGTACTTC
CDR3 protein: CASSLGPGGTTYEQYF

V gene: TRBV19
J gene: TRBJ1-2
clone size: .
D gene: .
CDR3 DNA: TGTGCCAGTAGTTCCCGGACAGATACTAACTATGGCTACACCTTC
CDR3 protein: CASSSRTDTNYGYTF

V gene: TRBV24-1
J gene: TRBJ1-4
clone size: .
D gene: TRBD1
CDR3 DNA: TGTGCCACCTCGAGTGGACAGGGAACTAATGAAAAACTGTTTTTT
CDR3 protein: CATSSGQGTNEKLFF

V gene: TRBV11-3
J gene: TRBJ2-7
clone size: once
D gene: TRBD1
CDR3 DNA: TGTGCCAGCAGCCCCCGGGACAGGGGGTTTGGGGACGAGCAGTACTTC
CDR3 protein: CASSPRDRGFGDEQYF

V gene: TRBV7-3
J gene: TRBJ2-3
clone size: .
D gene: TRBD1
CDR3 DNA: TGTGCCAGCAGCCTGGTACCGGGACAGATTTCGACAGATACGCAGTATTTT
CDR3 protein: CASSLVPGQISTDTQYF

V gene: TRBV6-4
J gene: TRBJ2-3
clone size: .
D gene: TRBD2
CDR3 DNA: TGTGCCAGCAGCCGTCACGGACTAGCCGAGGCAGATACGCAGTATTTT
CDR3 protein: CASSRHGLAEADTQYF

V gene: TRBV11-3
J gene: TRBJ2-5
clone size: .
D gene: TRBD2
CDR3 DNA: TGTGCCAGCAGCTTAGGTGCCCAGGGAGGGAACCAAGAGACCCAGTACTTC
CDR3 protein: CASSLGAQGGNQETQYF

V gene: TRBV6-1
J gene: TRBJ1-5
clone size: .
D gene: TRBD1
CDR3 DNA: TGTGCCAGCAGTGAAGTTTTAGGACAGGCTCATCAGCCCCAGCATTTT
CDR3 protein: CASSEVLGQAHQPQHF

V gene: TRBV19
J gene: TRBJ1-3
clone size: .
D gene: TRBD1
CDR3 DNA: TGTGCCAGTAGTCCCACGACAGGGGAACCTGGAAACACCATATATTTT
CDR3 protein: CASSPTTGEPGNTIYF

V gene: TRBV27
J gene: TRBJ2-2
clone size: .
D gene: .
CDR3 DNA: TGTGCCAGCTGGGGCGCGGGGTTCCCCGGGGAGCTGTTTTTT
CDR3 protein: CASWGAGFPGELFF

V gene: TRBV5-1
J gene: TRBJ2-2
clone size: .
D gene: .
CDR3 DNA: TGCGCCAGCAGCTTGCGGGGGTCCGGGGAGCTGTTTTTT
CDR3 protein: CASSLRGSGELFF

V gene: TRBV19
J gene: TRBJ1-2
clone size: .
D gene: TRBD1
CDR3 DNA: TGTGCCAGTAGTATAGCCCTAACAGGGGACTATGGCTACACCTTC
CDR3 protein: CASSIALTGDYGYTF

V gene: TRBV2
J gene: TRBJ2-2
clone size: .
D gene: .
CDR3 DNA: TGTGCCAGCAGGAGATCCGGGGAGCTGTTTTTT
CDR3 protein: CASRRSGELFF

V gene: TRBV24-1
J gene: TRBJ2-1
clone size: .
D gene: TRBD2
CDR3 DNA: TGTGCCACCAGTGATTGGGCTAGCGGGAGGCCCGATGAGCAGTTCTTC
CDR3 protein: CATSDWASGRPDEQFF

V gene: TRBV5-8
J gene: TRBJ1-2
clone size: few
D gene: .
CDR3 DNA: TGTGCCAGCAGCTTAGTAGGAGTGGACTATGGCTACACCTTC
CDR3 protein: CASSLVGVDYGYTF

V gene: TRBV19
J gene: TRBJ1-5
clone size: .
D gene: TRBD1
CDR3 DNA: TGTGCCAGTAGTACGAGGGACAGGGGAAATCAGCCCCAGCATTTT
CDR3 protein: CASSTRDRGNQPQHF

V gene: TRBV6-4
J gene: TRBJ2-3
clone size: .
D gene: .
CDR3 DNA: TGTGCCAGCAGTAACAGCGGGTCCAGCACAGATACGCAGTATTTT
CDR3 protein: CASSNSGSSTDTQYF

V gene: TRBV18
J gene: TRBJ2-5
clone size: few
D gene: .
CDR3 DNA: TGTGCCAGCTCACCACCGGTTTCGGAGACCCAGTACTTC
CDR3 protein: CASSPPVSETQYF

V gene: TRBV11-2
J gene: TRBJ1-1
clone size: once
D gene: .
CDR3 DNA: TGTGCCAGCACCGACGAGACGACCTGGGAAGCTTTCTTT
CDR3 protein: CASTDETTWEAFF

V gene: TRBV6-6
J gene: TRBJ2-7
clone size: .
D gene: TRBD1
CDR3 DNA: TGTGCCAGCAGTTACTCCGGACAGGGGTCAACCTACGAGCAGTACTTC
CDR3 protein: CASSYSGQGSTYEQYF

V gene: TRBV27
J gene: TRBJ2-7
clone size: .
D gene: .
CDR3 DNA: TGTGCCAGCAGTTCTTTTCGATGGGGGGCCGGGGAGCAGTACTTC
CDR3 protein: CASSSFRWGAGEQYF

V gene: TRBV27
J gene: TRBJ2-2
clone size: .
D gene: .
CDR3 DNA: TGTGCCAGCAGTCCCTCCCGCCCCAGTCGTGGGGAGCTGTTTTTT
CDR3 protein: CASSPSRPSRGELFF

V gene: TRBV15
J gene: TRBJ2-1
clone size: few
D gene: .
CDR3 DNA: TGTGCCACCAGCAGAGATCCCCAGGACCCCCCCTCCTACAATGAGCAGTTCTTC
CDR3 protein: CATSRDPQDPPSYNEQFF

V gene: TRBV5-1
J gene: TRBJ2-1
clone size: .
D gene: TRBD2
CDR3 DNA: TGCGCCAGCAGACAAACTAGCGGGAGAAACAATGAGCAGTTCTTC
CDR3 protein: CASRQTSGRNNEQFF

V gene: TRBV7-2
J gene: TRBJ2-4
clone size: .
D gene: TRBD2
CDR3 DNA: TGTGCCAGCAGCTTAGCGACCGCAGCGGGAGTAAAAAACATTCAGTACTTC
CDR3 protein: CASSLATAAGVKNIQYF

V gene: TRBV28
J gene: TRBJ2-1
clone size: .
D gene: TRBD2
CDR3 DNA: TGTGCCAGCAGTTCGGGACTAGCGGGAGTGAATGAGCAGTTCTTC
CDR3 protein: CASSSGLAGVNEQFF

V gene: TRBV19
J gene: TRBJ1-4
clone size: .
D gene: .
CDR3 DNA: TGTGCCAGTAGTATAAAGGGGTCGGATGAAAAACTGTTTTTT
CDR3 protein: CASSIKGSDEKLFF

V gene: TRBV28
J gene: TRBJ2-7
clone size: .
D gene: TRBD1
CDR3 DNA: TGTGCCAGCAGTTTAGGCAGGGCAGGGGGCTACGAGCAGTACTTC
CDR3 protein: CASSLGRAGGYEQYF

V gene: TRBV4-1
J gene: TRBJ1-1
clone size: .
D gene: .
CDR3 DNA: TGCGCCAGCAGCCAAGATGGGGTTAATGCAAATGAAGCTTTCTTT
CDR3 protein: CASSQDGVNANEAFF

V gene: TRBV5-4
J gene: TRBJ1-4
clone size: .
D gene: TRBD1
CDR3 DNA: TGTGCCAGCAGTCAAAAGACAGGGGAGACTAATGAAAAACTGTTTTTT
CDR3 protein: CASSQKTGETNEKLFF

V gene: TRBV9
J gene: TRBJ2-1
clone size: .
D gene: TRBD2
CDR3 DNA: TGTGCCAGCAGCGTAGAGGATGGCATGGTAGCGGGAACCTACAATGAGCAGTTCTTC
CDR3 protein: CASSVEDGMVAGTYNEQFF

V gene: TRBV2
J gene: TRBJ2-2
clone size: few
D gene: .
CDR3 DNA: TGTGCCAGCAGTACCCCCGGACAGTCCACCGGGGAGCTGTTTTTT
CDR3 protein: CASSTPGQSTGELFF

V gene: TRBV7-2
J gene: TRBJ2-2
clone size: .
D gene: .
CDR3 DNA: TGTGCCAGCAGCTTGATTGTCGGGTCCAACACCGGGGAGCTGTTTTTT
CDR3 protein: CASSLIVGSNTGELFF

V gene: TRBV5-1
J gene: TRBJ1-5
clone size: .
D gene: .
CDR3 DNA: TGCGCCAGCAGCTTGGAATCGGGGGCAGGGGATCAGCCCCAGCATTTT
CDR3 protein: CASSLESGAGDQPQHF

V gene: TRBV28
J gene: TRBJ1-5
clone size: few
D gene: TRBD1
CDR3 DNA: TGTGCCAGCAGTATACCGGGACAGGGTTATAGCAATCAGCCCCAGCATTTT
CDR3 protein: CASSIPGQGYSNQPQHF

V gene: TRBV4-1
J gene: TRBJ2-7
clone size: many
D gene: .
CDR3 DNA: TGCGCCAGCAGCCAGCCCCTTGAGGGATACGAGCAGTACTTC
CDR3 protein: CASSQPLEGYEQYF

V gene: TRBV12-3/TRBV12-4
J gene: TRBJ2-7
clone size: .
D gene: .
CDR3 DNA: TGTGCCAGCAGTTTGGGAGTCTCCTACGAGCAGTACTTC
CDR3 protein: CASSLGVSYEQYF

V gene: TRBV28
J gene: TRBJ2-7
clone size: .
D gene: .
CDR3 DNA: TGTGCCAGCAGTTTAGCGGGGGCCCGCTCCTACGAGCAGTACTTC
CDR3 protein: CASSLAGARSYEQYF

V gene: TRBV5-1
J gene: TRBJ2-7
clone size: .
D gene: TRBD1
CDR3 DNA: TGCGCCAGCAGCTTGGTAACAGGGGCTTACGAGCAGTACTTC
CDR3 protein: CASSLVTGAYEQYF

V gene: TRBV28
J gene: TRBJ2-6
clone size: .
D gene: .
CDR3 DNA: TGTGCCAGCACCTTGGGGGGCGGCAACGTCCTGACTTTC
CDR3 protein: CASTLGGGNVLTF

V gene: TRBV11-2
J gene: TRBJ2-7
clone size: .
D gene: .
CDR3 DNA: TGTGCCAGCAGCTTATCCTCACAGGCCTACGAGCAGTACTTC
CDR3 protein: CASSLSSQAYEQYF

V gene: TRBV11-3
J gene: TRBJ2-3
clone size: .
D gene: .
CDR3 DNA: TGTGCCAGCAGCTCCGCTAGCACAGATACGCAGTATTTT
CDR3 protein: CASSSASTDTQYF

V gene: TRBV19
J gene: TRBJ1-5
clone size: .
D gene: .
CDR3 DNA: TGTGCCAGTAGTCTAATGGCGTCCGCTCAGCCCCAGCATTTT
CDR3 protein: CASSLMASAQPQHF

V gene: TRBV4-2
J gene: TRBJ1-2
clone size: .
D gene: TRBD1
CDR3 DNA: TGTGCCAGCAGCTCTCCGGGACAGGACTATGGCTACACCTTC
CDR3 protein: CASSSPGQDYGYTF

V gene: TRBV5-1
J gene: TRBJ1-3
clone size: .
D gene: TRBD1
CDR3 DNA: TGCGCCAGCAGGGATGGGACAGGTATTGGAAACACCATATATTTT
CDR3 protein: CASRDGTGIGNTIYF

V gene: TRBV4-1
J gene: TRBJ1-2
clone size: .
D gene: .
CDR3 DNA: TGCGCCAGCAGCCAAGATCCAGGGGAGCAGACCTACACCTTC
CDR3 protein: CASSQDPGEQTYTF